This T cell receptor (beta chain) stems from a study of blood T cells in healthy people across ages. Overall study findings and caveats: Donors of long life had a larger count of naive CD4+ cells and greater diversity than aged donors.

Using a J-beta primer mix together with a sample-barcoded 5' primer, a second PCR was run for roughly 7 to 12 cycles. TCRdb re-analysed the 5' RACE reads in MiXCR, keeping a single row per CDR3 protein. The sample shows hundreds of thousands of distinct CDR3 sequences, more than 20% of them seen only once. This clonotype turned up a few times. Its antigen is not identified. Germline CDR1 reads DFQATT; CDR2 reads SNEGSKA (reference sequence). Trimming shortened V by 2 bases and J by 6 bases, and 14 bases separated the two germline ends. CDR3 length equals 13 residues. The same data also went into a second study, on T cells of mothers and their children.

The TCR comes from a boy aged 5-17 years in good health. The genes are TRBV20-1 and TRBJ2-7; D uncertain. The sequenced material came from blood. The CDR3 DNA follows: TGCAGTGCTAGACCTTCGCTAGGTCTCGAGCAGTACTTC. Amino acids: CSARPSLGLEQYF.